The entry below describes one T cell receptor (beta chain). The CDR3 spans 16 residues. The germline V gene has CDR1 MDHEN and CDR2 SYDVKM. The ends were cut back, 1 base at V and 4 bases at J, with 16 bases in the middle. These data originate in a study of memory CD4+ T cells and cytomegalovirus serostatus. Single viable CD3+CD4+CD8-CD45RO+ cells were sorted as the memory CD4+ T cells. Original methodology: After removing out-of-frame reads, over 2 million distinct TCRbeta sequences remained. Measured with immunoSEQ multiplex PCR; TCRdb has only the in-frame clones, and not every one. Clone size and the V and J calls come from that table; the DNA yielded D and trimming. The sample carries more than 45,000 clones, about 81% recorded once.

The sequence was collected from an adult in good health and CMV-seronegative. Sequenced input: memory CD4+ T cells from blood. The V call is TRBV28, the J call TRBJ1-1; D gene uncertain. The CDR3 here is CASSLYTQIGSTEAFF. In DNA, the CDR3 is TGTGCCAGCAGTTTATATACCCAGATAGGGAGCACTGAAGCTTTCTTT.